A selection of T cell receptor beta chains follows, all from one sample in a study of regulatory T cells in long-lasting Graves disease. A single record per CDR3 protein comes from TCRdb applying MiXCR to the multiplex PCR reads. Of over 650,000 distinct CDR3 sequences in the sample, 25% to 35% are singletons; the top ten hold roughly 46%. The sequenced sample was peripheral blood mononuclear cells (PBMCs), obtained when the disease was refractory, from a patient treated with antithyroid drugs. Every receptor here comes from a female donor with Graves disease. Both conserved end residues are trimmed from each CDR3. The D gene is left open where the match is weak. Some rows mark clone size as missing; the rest say once, few, many or name a class of expanded clone.

CDR3 protein	clone size	D gene	V gene
ASSPEDYSGNTIY	few	-	TRBV7-2
ASSLGGGGGSYEQY	many	TRBD2	TRBV27
ASSRGDPNQPQH	many	TRBD1	TRBV5-1
STLGQPSTPDIQY	-	-	TRBV20-1
ASSQGRALYEQY	-	-	TRBV3-1
ASSQDNGTRDNEQY	-	-	TRBV3-1
ASSLTEDRAYGYT	-	TRBD1	TRBV7-3
SARERTGAEKLF	few	TRBD1	TRBV20-1
SVYLWDGFNYGYT	-	-	TRBV29-1
ASSANMDGNTEAF	-	-	TRBV9
ASSRRDRQNTEAF	-	TRBD1	TRBV2
ASSNRDSTYSPLH	-	TRBD1	TRBV6-1
ASSLDATSLSSTNEKLF	-	-	TRBV5-5
SARDGGGAYNSPLH	-	-	TRBV20-1
SARLPHSTYEQY	few	-	TRBV20-1
ASTLGGAEF	-	-	TRBV7-9
ASSQSGSIYEQY	-	-	TRBV16
ASSERGQGIYGYT	many	TRBD1	TRBV2
ASSSWGGTNTGELF	many	-	TRBV11-2
ASSVEEGDYGYT	-	-	TRBV9
ASTPRAGGNTEAF	few	TRBD1	TRBV12-3/TRBV12-4
ASSVLAGGGDTQY	many	TRBD2	TRBV2
ASSALAGGYSGANVLT	-	TRBD2	TRBV6-4
ASSPTHTGGYT	-	-	TRBV6-1
SARDARSYEQY	few	-	TRBV20-1
ATRGRLSNQPQH	-	-	TRBV6-2/TRBV6-3
SARELHTEAF	few	-	TRBV20-1
ATSDLTGGFSYNEQF	once	TRBD1	TRBV24-1
SVGRNEQY	-	-	TRBV20-1
SVENLSGGYGYT	-	-	TRBV29-1
ASSFQGMDGYT	-	-	TRBV5-1
ASWPGGNSPLH	many	TRBD1	TRBV12-3/TRBV12-4